The next 10 T cell receptor beta chains were all read from a single sample in a study of OX40 agonist ivuxolimab in advanced cancers. The library relied on the immunoSEQ multiplex PCR assay. TCRdb retrieved this table from immuneACCESS and kept in-frame rearrangements only. Not all clones are present; in checked studies, unresolved V genes account for under half, and no reason is known for the remainder. The sample profile shows about 75,000 clones; 85% of them were found once. The ten largest clones take up 15% to 20% of the sample. Sequencing used CD4+ or CD8+ T cells sorted from blood, obtained in a trial of the OX40 agonist ivuxolimab. These receptors originate from an adult with an advanced solid tumor such as melanoma, head and neck, liver or kidney cancer.

The V call is TRBV29-1, the J call TRBJ2-5; D remains unclear. Trimming left V 2 bases short and J 4 bases short, with 5 bases between. Germline CDR1 SQVTM, CDR2 ANQGSEA. CDR3 size: 11 residues. CDR3 amino acids: CSVETRETQYF. In nucleotides, the CDR3 is TGCAGCGTTGAAACCAGAGAGACCCAGTACTTC.

This chain links TRBV6-1 with TRBJ1-1; weak D call: TRBD1 (5 bases). V lost 6 bases and J 5 bases, leaving 10 bases between the germline ends. The CDR3 is 12 residues long. Germline V lookup: CDR1 MNHNS, CDR2 SASEGT. The CDR3 DNA sequence: TGTGCCAGCAGCCCAGGGAGAACTGAAGCTTTCTTT. As protein: CASSPGRTEAFF.

The chain combines TRBV5-8 with TRBJ2-7; D possibly corresponds to TRBD1 (5 bases). This CDR3 contains 14 residues. Trimming cost V 4 bases and J 0 bases, with 11 bases left between them. Germline-derived CDR1 and CDR2 are SGHTS and YDEGEE. For the CDR3, the DNA is TGTGCCAGCAGCCTAGGACACAGCTCCTACGAGCAGTACTTC. Its translation is CASSLGHSSYEQYF.

CDR3 DNA: TGTGCCACCAGCAGAGAGTCGACGTGGGGGGCCAACGTCCTGACTTTC. It encodes CATSRESTWGANVLTF. J is TRBJ2-6 and V is TRBV15; D remains unclear. CDR1 and CDR2 (germline): LNHNV, YYDKDF (reference sequence). V shed 0 bases and J shed 4 bases, with 10 bases lying between them. The CDR3 runs to 16 residues.

The chain links TRBV29-1 to TRBJ1-1; tentatively, D is TRBD1 (5 bases). V lost 3 bases and J lost 3, with 23 bases in between. The CDR3 contains 17 residues. From germline, CDR1 is SQVTM and CDR2 ANQGSEA. CDR3 residues: CSVDPPRPRGWDTEAFF. As DNA, the CDR3 is TGCAGCGTTGATCCCCCCCGGCCTCGGGGGTGGGACACTGAAGCTTTCTTT.

The CDR3 spells CASSQVVLAGEGNEQFF. DNA of the CDR3: TGCGCCAGCAGTCAAGTGGTACTAGCGGGAGAGGGTAATGAGCAGTTCTTC. The chain carries TRBV23-1 and TRBJ2-1; TRBD2 matches 11 bases. TRBV23-1 counts as an open reading frame of uncertain function. The ends lost 2 bases at V and 7 bases at J; junction bases unmatched: 10. The CDR3 extends over 17 amino acids.

V usage is TRBV28 and J usage is TRBJ1-2, with D unresolved. The CDR3 is 13 amino acids. Trimming pared 5 bases from V and 7 bases from J, leaving 14 bases between. CDR1 and CDR2 from the germline V gene are MDHEN and SYDVKM. This chain's CDR3 is CASSLPLRAGYTF. DNA for the CDR3: TGTGCCAGCAGTCTCCCCCTTAGGGCTGGCTACACCTTC.

CDR3 in amino acids: CASQRTLSSYEQYF. The CDR3 nucleotides are TGTGCCAGCCAGAGGACCCTCAGCTCCTACGAGCAGTACTTC. The rearrangement uses TRBV6-6 and TRBJ2-7; no clear D gene. The CDR3 is 14 residues long. The V end was cut by 8 bases, the J end by 0 bases, with 14 bases between. Germline CDR1 is MNHNY and CDR2 is SVGAGI (reference sequence).

The chain has TRBV7-9 and TRBJ1-2; D not certain. The CDR3 covers 14 residues. Trimming took 1 base from V and 1 from J, leaving 7 bases between them. Germline values: CDR1 SEHNR, CDR2 FQNEAQ (reference sequence). The CDR3 region is CASSLGGNNYGYTF. DNA of the CDR3: TGTGCCAGCAGCTTAGGAGGGAATAACTATGGCTACACCTTC.

V usage is TRBV7-2 and J usage is TRBJ1-4, with 7 bases aligning to TRBD1. The germline V gene has CDR1 SGHTA and CDR2 FQGNSA. The CDR3 length is 13 residues. Unmatched junction bases numbered 10, after V lost 10 bases and J lost 8 bases. CDR3 bases: TGTGCCACAGGGTACAGGGGTGGGGAAAAACTGTTTTTT. It is translated as CATGYRGGEKLFF.